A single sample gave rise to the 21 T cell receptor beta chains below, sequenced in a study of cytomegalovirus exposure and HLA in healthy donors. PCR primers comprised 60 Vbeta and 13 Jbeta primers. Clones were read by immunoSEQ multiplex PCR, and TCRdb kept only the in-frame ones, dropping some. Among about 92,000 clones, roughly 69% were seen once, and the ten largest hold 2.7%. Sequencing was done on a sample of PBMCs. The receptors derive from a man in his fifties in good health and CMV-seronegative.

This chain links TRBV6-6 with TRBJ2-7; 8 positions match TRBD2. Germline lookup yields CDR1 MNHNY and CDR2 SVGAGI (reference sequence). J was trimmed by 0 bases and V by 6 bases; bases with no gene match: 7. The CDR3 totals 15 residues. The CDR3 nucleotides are TGTGCCAGCAGACGGACTAGCATGAGCTCCTACGAGCAGTACTTC. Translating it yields CASRRTSMSSYEQYF.

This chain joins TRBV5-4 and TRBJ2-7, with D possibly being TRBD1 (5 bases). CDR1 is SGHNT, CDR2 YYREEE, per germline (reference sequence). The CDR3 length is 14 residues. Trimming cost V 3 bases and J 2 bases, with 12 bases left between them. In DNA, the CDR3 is TGTGCCAGCAGCTCGGCTGACAGTCCCTACGAGCAGTACTTC. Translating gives CASSSADSPYEQYF.

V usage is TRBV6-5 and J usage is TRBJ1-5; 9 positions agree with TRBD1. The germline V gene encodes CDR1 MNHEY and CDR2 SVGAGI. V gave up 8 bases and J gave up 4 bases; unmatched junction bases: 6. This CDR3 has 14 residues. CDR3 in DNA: TGTGCCAGCGGCAAGGGACAGGGTAATCAGCCCCAGCATTTT. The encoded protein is CASGKGQGNQPQHF.

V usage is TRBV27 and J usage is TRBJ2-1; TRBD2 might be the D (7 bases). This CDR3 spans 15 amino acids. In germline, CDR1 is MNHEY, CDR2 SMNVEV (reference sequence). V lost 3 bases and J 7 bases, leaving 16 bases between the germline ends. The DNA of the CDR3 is TGTGCCAGCAGTTTGGGGGGGCTAGCGGTTAATGAGCAGTTCTTC. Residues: CASSLGGLAVNEQFF.

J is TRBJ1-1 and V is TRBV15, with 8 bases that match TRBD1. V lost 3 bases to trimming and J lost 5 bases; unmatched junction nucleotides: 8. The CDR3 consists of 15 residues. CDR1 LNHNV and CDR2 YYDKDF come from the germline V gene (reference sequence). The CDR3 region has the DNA TGTGCCACCAGCAGCGCCGCAGGGGGCGAAACTGAAGCTTTCTTT. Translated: CATSSAAGGETEAFF. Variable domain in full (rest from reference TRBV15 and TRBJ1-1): DAMVIQNPRYQVTQFGKPVTLSCSQTLNHNVMYWYQQKSSQAPKLLFHYYDKDFNNEADTPDNFQSRRPNTSFCFLDIRSPGLGDTAMYLCATSSAAGGETEAFFGQGTRLTVV.

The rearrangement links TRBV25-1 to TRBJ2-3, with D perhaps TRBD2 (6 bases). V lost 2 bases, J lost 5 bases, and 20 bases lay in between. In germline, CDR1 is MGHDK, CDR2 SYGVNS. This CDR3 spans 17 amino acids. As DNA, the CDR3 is TGTGCCAGCAGTGAACTCCAAGGCGGAGGGGCCTTAGATACGCAGTATTTT. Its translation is CASSELQGGGALDTQYF.

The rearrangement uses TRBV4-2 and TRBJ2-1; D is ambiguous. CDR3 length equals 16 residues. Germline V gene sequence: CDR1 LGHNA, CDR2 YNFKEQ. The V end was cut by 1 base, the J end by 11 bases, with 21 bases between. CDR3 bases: TGTGCCAGCAGCCAAGCGTATTTAACCCGACAATTGCAGCAGTTCTTC. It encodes CASSQAYLTRQLQQFF.

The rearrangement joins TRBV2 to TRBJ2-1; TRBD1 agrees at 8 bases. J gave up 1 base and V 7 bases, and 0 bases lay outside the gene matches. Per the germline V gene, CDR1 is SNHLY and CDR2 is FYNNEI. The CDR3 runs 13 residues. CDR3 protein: CASNRGSYNEQFF. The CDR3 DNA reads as TGTGCCAGCAACAGGGGGTCCTACAATGAGCAGTTCTTC. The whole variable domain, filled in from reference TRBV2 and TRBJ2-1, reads EPEVTQTPSHQVTQMGQEVILRCVPISNHLYFYWYRQILGQKVEFLVSFYNNEISEKSEIFDDQFSVERPDGSNFTLKIRSTKLEDSAMYFCASNRGSYNEQFFGPGTRLTVL.

Here the CDR3 DNA reads TGCGCCAGCAGCTTGGCCCAGGGGGCAAGGTACGAGCAGTACTTC. Translated, it gives CASSLAQGARYEQYF. The rearrangement joins TRBV5-1 to TRBJ2-7; 8 bases are a match to TRBD1. This CDR3 contains 15 residues. The V and J ends lost 0 bases and 4 bases, in that order; junction bases with no gene match: 6. Per the germline V gene, CDR1 is SGHRS and CDR2 is YFSETQ.

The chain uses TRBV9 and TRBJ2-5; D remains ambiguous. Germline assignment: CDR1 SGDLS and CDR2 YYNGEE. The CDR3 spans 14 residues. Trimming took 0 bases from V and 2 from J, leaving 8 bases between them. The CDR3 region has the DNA TGTGCCAGCAGCGTAGGGGCAGGTCAAGAGACCCAGTACTTC. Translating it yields CASSVGAGQETQYF. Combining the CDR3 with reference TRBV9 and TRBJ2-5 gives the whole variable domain DSGVTQTPKHLITATGQRVTLRCSPRSGDLSVYWYQQSLDQGLQFLIQYYNGEERAKGNILERFSAQQFPDLHSELNLSSLELGDSALYFCASSVGAGQETQYFGPGTRLLVL.

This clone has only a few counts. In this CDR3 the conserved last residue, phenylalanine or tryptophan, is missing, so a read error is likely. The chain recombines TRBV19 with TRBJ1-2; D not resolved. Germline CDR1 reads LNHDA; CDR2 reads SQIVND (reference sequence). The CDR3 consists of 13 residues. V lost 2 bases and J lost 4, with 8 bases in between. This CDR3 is CASSIRVGYGYTV. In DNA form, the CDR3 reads TGTGCCAGTAGTATACGGGTTGGCTATGGCTACACCGTC.

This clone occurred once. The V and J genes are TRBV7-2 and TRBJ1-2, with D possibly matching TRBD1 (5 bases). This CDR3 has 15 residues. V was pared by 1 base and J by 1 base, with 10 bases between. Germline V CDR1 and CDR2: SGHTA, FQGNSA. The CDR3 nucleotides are TGTGCCAGCAGCTTAGTAGACAGTTTTAACTATGGCTACACCTTC. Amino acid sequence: CASSLVDSFNYGYTF.

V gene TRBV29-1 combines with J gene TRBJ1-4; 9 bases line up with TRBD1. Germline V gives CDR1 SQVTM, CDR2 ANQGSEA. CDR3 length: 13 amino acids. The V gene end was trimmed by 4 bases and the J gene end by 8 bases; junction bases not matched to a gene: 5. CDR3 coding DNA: TGCAGCGTTGTGGACAGGGGAGGAGAAAAACTGTTTTTT. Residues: CSVVDRGGEKLFF.

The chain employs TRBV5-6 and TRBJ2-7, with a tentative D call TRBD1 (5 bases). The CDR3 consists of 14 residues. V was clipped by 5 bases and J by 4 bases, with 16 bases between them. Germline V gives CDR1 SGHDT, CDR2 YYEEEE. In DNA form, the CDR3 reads TGTGCCAGCAGTCATATGTATCAGGGTTACGAGCAGTACTTC. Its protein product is CASSHMYQGYEQYF. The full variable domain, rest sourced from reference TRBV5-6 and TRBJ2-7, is DAGVTQSPTHLIKTRGQQVTLRCSPKSGHDTVSWYQQALGQGPQFIFQYYEEEERQRGNFPDRFSGHQFPNYSSELNVNALLLGDSALYLCASSHMYQGYEQYFGPGTRLTVT.

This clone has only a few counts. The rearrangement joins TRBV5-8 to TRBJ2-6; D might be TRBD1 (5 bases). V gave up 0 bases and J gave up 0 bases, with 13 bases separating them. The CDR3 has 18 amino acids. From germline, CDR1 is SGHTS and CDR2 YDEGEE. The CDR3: CASSLVLQVSSGANVLTF. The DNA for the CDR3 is TGTGCCAGCAGCTTGGTGTTACAGGTCAGCTCTGGGGCCAACGTCCTGACTTTC.

The CDR3 nucleotides read TGTGCCAGCAGAAACCAGCGGGAGGGCCGGGGGGTCGAAGAGACCCAGTACTTC. It is translated as CASRNQREGRGVEETQYF. This rearrangement joins TRBV21-1 to TRBJ2-5; the table's D call, TRBD2, has no DNA check behind it. TRBV21-1 is recorded as a pseudogene. This CDR3 spans 18 amino acids.

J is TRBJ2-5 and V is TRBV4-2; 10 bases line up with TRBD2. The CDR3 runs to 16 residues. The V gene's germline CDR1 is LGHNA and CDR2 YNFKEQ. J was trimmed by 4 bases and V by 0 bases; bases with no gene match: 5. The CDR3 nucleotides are TGTGCCAGCAGCCAAGATCTAGCGGGAGCGGGAGAGACCCAGTACTTC. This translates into CASSQDLAGAGETQYF.

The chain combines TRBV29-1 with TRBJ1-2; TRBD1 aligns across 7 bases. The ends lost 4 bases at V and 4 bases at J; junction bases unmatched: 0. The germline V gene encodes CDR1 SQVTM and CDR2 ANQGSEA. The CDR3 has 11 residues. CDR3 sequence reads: CSVGQGYGYTF. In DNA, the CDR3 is TGCAGCGTTGGACAGGGCTATGGCTACACCTTC.

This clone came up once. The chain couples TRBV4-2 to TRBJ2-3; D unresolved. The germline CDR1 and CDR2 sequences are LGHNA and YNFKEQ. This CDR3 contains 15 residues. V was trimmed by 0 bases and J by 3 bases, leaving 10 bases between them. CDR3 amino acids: CASSQELWQTDTQYF. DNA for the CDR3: TGTGCCAGCAGCCAAGAGTTGTGGCAAACAGATACGCAGTATTTT.

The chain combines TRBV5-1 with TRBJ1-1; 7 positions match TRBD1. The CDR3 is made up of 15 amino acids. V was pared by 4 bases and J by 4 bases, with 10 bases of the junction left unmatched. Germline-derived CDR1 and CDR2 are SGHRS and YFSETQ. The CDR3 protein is CASSREGGRGTEAFF. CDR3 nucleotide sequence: TGCGCCAGCAGCCGAGAAGGGGGCCGGGGCACTGAAGCTTTCTTT.

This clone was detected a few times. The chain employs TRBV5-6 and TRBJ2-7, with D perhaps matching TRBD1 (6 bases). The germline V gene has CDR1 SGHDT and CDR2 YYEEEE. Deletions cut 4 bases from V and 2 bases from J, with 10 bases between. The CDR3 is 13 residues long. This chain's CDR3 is CASSQGPTYEQYF. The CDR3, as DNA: TGTGCCAGCAGCCAGGGGCCCACCTACGAGCAGTACTTC.